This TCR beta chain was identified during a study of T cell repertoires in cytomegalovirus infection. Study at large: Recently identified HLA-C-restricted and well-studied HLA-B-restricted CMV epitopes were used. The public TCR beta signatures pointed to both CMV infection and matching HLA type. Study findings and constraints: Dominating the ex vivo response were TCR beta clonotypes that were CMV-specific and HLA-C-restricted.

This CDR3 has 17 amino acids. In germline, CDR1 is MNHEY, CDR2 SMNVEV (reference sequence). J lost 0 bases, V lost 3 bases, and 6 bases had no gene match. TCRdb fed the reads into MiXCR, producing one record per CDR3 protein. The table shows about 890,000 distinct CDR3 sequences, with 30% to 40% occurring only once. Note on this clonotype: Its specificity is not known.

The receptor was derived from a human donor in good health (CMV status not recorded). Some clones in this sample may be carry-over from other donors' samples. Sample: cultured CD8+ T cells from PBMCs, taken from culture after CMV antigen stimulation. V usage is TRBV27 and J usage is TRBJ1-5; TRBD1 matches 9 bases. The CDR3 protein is CASSLGQGSRSNQPQHF. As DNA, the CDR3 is TGTGCCAGCAGTTTGGGACAGGGTTCCCGTAGCAATCAGCCCCAGCATTTT.